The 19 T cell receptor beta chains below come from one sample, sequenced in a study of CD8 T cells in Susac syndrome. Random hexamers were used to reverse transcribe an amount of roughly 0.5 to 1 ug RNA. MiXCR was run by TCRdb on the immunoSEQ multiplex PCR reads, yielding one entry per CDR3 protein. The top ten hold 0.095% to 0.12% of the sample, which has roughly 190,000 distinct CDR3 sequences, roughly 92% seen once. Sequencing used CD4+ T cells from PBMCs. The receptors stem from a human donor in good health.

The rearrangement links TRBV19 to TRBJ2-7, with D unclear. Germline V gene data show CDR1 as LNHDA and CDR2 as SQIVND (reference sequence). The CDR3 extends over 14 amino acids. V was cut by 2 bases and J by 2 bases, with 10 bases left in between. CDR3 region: CASSISRNTYEQYF. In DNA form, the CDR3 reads TGTGCCAGTAGTATATCTCGAAATACCTACGAGCAGTACTTC. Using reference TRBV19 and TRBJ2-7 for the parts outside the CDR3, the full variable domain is DGGITQSPKYLFRKEGQNVTLSCEQNLNHDAMYWYRQDPGQGLRLIYYSQIVNDFQKGDIAEGYSVSREKKESFPLTVTSAQKNPTAFYLCASSISRNTYEQYFGPGTRLTVT.

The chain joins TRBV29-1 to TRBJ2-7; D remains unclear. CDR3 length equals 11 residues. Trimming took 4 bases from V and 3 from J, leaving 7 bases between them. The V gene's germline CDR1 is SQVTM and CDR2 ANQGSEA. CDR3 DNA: TGCAGCGTTGGGACGTACTACGAGCAGTACTTC. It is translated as CSVGTYYEQYF.

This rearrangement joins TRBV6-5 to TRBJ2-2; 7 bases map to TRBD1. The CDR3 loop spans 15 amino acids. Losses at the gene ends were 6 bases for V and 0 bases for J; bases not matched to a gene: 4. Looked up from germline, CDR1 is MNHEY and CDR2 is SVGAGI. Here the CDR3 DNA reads TGTGCCAGCAGGTCCGGGACAGCGAACACCGGGGAGCTGTTTTTT. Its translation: CASRSGTANTGELFF.

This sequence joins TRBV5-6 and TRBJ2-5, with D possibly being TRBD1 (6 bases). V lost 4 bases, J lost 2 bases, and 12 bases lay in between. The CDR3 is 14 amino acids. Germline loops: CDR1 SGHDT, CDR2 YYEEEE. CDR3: CASSPKGVQETQYF. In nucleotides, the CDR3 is TGTGCCAGCAGCCCAAAGGGGGTACAAGAGACCCAGTACTTC.

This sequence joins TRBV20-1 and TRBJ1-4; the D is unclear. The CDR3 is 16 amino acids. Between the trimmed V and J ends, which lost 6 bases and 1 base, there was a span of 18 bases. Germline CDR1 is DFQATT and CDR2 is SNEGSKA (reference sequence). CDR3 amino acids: CSASEGILGTNEKLFF. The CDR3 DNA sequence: TGCAGTGCCAGTGAAGGGATCCTCGGAACTAATGAAAAACTGTTTTTT.

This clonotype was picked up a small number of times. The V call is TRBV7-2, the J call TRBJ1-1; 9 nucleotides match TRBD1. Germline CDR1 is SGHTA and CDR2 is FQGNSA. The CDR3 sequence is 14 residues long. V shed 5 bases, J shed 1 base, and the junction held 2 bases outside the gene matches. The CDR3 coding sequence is TGTGCCAGCAGCACGGGACAGGGGAACACTGAAGCTTTCTTT. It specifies CASSTGQGNTEAFF.

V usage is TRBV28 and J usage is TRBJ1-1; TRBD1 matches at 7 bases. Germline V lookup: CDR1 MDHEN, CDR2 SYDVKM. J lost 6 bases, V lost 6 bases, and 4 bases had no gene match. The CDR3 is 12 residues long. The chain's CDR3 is CASRAGGSEAFF. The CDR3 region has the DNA TGTGCCAGCAGAGCAGGGGGTTCTGAAGCTTTCTTT.

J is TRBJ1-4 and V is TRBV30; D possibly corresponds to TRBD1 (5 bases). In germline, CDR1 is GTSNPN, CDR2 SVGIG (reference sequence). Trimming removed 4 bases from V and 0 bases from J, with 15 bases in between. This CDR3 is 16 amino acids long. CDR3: CAWTAIGASTNEKLFF. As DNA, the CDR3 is TGTGCCTGGACCGCGATAGGGGCCTCAACTAATGAAAAACTGTTTTTT.

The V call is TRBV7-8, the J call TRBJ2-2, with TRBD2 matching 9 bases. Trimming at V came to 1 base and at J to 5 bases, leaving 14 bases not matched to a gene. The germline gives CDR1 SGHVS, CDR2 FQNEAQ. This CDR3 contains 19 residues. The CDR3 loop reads CASSLESRGGVYWTGELFF. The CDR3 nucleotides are TGTGCCAGCAGCTTAGAGTCCCGCGGGGGGGTCTATTGGACCGGGGAGCTGTTTTTT.

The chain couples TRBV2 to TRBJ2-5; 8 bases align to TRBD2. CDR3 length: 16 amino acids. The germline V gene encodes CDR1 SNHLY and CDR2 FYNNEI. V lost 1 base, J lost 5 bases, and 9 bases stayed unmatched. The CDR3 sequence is CASSEGAGGVGETQYF. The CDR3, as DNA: TGTGCCAGCAGTGAAGGGGCGGGGGGCGTCGGGGAGACCCAGTACTTC.

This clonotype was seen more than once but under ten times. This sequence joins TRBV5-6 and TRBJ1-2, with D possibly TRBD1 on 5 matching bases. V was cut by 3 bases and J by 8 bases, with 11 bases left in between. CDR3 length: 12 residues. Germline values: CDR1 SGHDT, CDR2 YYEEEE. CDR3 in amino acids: CASSSRGYGYTF. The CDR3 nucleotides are TGTGCCAGCAGCTCTAGGGGATACGGCTACACCTTC.

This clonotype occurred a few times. CDR3 in amino acids: CSVRNTEAFF. The CDR3 coding sequence is TGCAGCGTTCGGAACACTGAAGCTTTCTTT. This chain uses TRBV29-1 with TRBJ1-1; D is unclear. Germline V gene lookup returns CDR1 SQVTM and CDR2 ANQGSEA. The CDR3 is 10 amino acids. Trimming removed 5 bases from V and 1 base from J, with 2 bases in between.

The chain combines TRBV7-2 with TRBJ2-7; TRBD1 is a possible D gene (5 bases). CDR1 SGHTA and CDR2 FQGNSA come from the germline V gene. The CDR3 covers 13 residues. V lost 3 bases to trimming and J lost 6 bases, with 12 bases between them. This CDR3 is CASSFGAFTEQYV. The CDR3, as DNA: TGTGCCAGCAGCTTTGGGGCCTTCACCGAGCAGTACGTC.

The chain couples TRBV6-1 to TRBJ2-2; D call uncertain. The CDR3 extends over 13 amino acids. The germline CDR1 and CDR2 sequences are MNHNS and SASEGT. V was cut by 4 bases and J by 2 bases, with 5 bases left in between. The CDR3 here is CASSGTNTGELFF. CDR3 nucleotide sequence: TGTGCCAGCAGTGGTACCAACACCGGGGAGCTGTTTTTT.

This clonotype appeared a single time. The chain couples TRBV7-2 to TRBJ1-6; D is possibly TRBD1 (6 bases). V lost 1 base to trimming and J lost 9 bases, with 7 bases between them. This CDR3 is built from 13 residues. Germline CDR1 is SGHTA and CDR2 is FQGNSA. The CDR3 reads CASSLGDTSPLHF. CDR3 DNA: TGTGCCAGCAGCTTAGGGGACACTTCACCCCTCCACTTT.

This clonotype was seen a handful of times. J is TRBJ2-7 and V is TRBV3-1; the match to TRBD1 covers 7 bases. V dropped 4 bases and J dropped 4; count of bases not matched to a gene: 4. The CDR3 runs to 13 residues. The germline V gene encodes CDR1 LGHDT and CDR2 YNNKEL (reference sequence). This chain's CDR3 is CASSLRGQYEQYF. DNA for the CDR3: TGTGCCAGCAGCCTTAGGGGGCAGTACGAGCAGTACTTC.

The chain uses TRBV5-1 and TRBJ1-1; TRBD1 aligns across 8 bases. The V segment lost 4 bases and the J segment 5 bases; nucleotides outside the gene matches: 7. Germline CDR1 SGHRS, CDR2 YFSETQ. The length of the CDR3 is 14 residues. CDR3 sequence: CASSAAGGLTEAFF. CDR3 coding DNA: TGCGCCAGCAGCGCAGCAGGGGGCTTAACTGAAGCTTTCTTT.

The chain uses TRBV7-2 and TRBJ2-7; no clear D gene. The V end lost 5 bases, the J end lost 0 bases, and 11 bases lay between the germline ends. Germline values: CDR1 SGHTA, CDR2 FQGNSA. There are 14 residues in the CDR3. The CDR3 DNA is TGTGCCAGCAGCCCCGTCCCCCTCTCCTACGAGCAGTACTTC. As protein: CASSPVPLSYEQYF.

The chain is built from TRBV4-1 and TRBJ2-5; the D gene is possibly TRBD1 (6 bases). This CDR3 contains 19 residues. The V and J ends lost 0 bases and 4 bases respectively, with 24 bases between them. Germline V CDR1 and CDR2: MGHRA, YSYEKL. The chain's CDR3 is CASSQDLDTGQLSRETQYF. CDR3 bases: TGCGCCAGCAGCCAAGATCTTGACACTGGACAGTTAAGTCGAGAGACCCAGTACTTC.